This TCR beta chain was identified during a study of shared clonotypes between healthy human individuals. Naive CD8 cells comprised CD45RO-negative, CCR7-positively selected cells, excluding terminally differentiated effector memory CD45RA+ cells. Whole-study results and caveats: Only blood underwent sampling, and tissue repertoires likely differ. Sequencing depth was expected to affect clonotype sharing among donors. Around 5.3% of naive CD4 clonotypes were shared across several donors.

Around 220 ng DNA, tens of thousands of T cell genomes, went into each sorted-subset replicate PCR. Method: immunoSEQ multiplex PCR; TCRdb's copy keeps in-frame clones and lacks some. Here the sample spans some 740,000 clones, 92% being singletons. After removal of 5 bases from V and 3 bases from J, the junction contained 7 bases not matched to a gene. Germline assignment: CDR1 SEHNR and CDR2 FQNEAQ (reference sequence). The CDR3 is 15 residues long. Details on this clone: As yet, its antigen is unknown.

J is TRBJ1-1 and V is TRBV7-9; 9 nucleotides match TRBD1. The sample comprised naive CD8+ T cells sorted from blood. The receptor's source is a man aged 25 to 45 in good health. The CDR3 loop reads CASSPRDREDTEAFF. The CDR3 DNA is TGTGCCAGCAGCCCACGGGACAGGGAGGACACTGAAGCTTTCTTT.